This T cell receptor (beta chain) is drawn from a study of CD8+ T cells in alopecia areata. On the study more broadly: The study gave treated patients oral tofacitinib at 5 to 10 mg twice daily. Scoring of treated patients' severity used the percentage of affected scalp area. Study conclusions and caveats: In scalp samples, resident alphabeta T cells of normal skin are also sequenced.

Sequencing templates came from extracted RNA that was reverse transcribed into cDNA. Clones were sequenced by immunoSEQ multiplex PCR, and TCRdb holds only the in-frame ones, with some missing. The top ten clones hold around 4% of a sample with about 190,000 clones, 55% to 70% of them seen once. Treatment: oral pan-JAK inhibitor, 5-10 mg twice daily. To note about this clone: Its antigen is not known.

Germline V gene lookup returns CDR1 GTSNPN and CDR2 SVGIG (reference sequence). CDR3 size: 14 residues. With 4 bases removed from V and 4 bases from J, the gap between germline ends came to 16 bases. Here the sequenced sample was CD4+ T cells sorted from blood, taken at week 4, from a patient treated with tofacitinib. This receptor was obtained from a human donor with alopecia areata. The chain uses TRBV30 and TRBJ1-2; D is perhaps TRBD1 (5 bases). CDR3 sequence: CAWKVAGRIYGYTF. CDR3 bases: TGTGCCTGGAAGGTGGCGGGACGAATCTATGGCTACACCTTC.